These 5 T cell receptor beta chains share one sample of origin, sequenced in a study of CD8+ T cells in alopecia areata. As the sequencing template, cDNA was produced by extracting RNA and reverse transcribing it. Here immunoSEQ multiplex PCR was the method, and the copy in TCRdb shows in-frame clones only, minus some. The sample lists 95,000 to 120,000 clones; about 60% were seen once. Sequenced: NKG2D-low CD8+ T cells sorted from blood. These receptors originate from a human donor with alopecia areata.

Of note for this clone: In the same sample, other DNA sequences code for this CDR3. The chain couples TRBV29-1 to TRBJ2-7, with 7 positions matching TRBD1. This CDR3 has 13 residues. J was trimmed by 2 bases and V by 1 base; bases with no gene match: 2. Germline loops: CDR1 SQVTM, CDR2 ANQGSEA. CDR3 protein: CSVEGQGPYEQYF. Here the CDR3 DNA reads TGCAGCGTTGAAGGACAGGGTCCCTACGAGCAGTACTTC.

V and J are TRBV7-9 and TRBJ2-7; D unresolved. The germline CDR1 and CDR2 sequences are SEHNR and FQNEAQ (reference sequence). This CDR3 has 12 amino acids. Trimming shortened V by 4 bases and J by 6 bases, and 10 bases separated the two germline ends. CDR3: CASSSMESEQYF. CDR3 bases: TGTGCCAGCAGCTCCATGGAGTCCGAGCAGTACTTC.

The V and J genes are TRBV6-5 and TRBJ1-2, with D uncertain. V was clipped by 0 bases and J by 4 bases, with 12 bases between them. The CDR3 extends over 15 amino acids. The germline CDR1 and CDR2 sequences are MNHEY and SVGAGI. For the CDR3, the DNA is TGTGCCAGCAGTTACTCGATCCCGGCGAGCTATGGCTACACCTTC. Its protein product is CASSYSIPASYGYTF.

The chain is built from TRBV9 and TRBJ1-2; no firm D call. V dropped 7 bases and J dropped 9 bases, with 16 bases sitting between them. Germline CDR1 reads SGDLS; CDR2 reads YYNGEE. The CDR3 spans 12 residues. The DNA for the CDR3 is TGTGCCAGCCTCGACGGATCTTATAGCTACACCTTC. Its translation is CASLDGSYSYTF.

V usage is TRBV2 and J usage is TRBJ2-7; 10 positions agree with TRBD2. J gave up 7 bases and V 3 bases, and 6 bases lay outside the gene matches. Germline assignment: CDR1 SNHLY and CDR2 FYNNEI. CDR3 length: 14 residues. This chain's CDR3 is CASSESSGREEQYF. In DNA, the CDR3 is TGTGCCAGCAGTGAGTCTAGCGGGAGAGAGGAGCAGTACTTC.